This T cell receptor beta chain was recovered during a study of blood T cell repertoires in COVID-19. CDR3 length: 13 amino acids. Germline lookup yields CDR1 SGHNT and CDR2 YYREEE (reference sequence). V was cut by 2 bases and J by 3 bases, with 7 bases left in between. Using immunoSEQ multiplex PCR, the repertoire was profiled, and TCRdb retains in-frame clones only, with some absent. The sample has about 390,000 clones; approximately 89% are singletons. The sequencing sample was made of peripheral blood. The clonotype originates from a woman aged 55-70 years with COVID-19, enrolled during active disease. The chain carries TRBV5-4 and TRBJ2-3; D unresolved. CDR3 region: CASSLSQTDTQYF. The CDR3 nucleotides read TGTGCCAGCAGCTTATCTCAGACAGATACGCAGTATTTT.